This T cell receptor (beta chain) is drawn from a study of T cell responses to AZD1222 COVID-19 vaccine. Profiled with immunoSEQ multiplex PCR; TCRdb holds only in-frame clones, not every one. The repertoire holds roughly 83,000 clones, with about 82% as singletons. Unmatched junction bases numbered 8, after V lost 0 bases and J lost 2 bases. Germline V gene sequence: CDR1 LGHNA, CDR2 YNFKEQ. CDR3 length: 18 amino acids. The sequence was collected from an adult in good health. The J gene is TRBJ2-5, the V gene TRBV4-2; TRBD2 agrees at 11 bases. The source was peripheral blood, collected on day 0 of AZD1222 vaccination. CDR3 nucleotides: TGTGCCAGCAGCCAAGAACCACAACTAGCGGGGGCACAAGAGACCCAGTACTTC. Translation: CASSQEPQLAGAQETQYF.